These T cell receptor beta chains were read from a single sample in a study of T cells after yellow fever vaccination. MiXCR was run by TCRdb on the 5' RACE reads, yielding one entry per CDR3 protein. The data contain hundreds of thousands of distinct CDR3 sequences, roughly a sixth of them seen just once; the ten biggest clones take up 15% to 20%. The source material was PBMCs, sampled before the yellow fever booster vaccination. These receptors all stem from a man aged 18 to 29 who received the YFV17D yellow fever vaccine. Both conserved end residues are part of each CDR3. D genes are given only for firm matches. Clone size is given for some rows only: seen once, a few or many times, or a class if the clone is expanded.

TRBJ2-2 once TRBV5-1 TRBD1 TGCGCCAGCAGCTCCCTGGCCGGGACAGACACCGGGGAGCTGTTTTTT CASSSLAGTDTGELFF
TRBJ2-1 . TRBV3-1 . TGTGCCAGCAGCCTAGGCGGGAATATGGAGCAGTTCTTC CASSLGGNMEQFF
TRBJ2-7 . TRBV7-3 . TGTGCCAGCAGCCCCGGGGGTAACCCCTACGAGCAGTACTTC CASSPGGNPYEQYF
TRBJ1-1 few TRBV25-1 . TGTGCCAGCAGTGAATGGAGAGGGGCCCAGACGGGAGCTTTCTTT CASSEWRGAQTGAFF
TRBJ1-1 . TRBV6-5 . TGTGCCAGCAGTTATCACAGGGACACTGAAGCTTTCTTT CASSYHRDTEAFF
TRBJ2-3 . TRBV20-1 TRBD2 TGCAGTGCTAGAGATCACGGGACTAGCGGGGGCACAGATACGCAGTATTTT CSARDHGTSGGTDTQYF
TRBJ2-3 few TRBV7-6 . TGTGCCAGCAGCTCCCTGGAAAGCACAGATACGCAGTATTTT CASSSLESTDTQYF
TRBJ1-1 . TRBV5-6 TRBD1 TGTGCCAGCAGCTTGGGGACAGGGAGGGGGTACACTGAAGCTTTCTTT CASSLGTGRGYTEAFF
TRBJ2-7 few TRBV7-2 . TGTGCCAGCAGCTTAGCGTGGCAGACCTACGAGCAGTACTTC CASSLAWQTYEQYF
TRBJ1-1 . TRBV20-1 TRBD1 TGCAGTGCTAGGAGGGGGACAGGGATTACTGAAGCTTTCTTT CSARRGTGITEAFF
TRBJ2-5 few TRBV7-2 . TGTGCCAGCAGCCCCGTCCGTGGGTACCAAGAGACCCAGTACTTC CASSPVRGYQETQYF
TRBJ1-6 . TRBV29-1 . TGCAGCGTTAAGGAACAGGAGGGGTCACCCCTCCACTTT CSVKEQEGSPLHF
TRBJ1-1 many TRBV11-2 . TGTGCCAGCAGCTTATACGGGGGTAGCACTGAAGCTTTCTTT CASSLYGGSTEAFF
TRBJ1-4 few TRBV2 TRBD1 TGTGCCAGCACCCCAGGGACAGGGGGATACGCAACTAATGAAAAACTGTTTTTT CASTPGTGGYATNEKLFF
TRBJ2-2 few TRBV7-9 TRBD1 TGTGCCAGCAGCATAAGACAGGGGAACACCGGGGAGCTGTTTTTT CASSIRQGNTGELFF
TRBJ2-2 . TRBV5-1 TRBD1 TGCGCCAGCAGCTTCGACACAGGGGCGAACACCGGGGAGCTGTTTTTT CASSFDTGANTGELFF
TRBJ1-1 . TRBV5-1 . TGCGCCAGCAGCTTGGAATTGGGAAGATCTGAAGCTTTCTTT CASSLELGRSEAFF
TRBJ2-1 few TRBV12-3/TRBV12-4 . TGTGCCAGCAGGCCGACTCAGAGCTCCTACAATGAGCAGTTCTTC CASRPTQSSYNEQFF
TRBJ1-5 many TRBV4-1 TRBD1 TGCGCCAGCAGCCACCGACAGGGCCACCAGCCCCAGCATTTT CASSHRQGHQPQHF
TRBJ2-5 . TRBV7-8 . TGTGCCAGCTGTATTCGCGAAGGGGGGACCCAGTACTTC CASCIREGGTQYF
TRBJ2-7 . TRBV4-1 . TGCGCCAGCAGCCAAGATGGGGGGGGGCCATGGGCCTACGAGCAGTACTTC CASSQDGGGPWAYEQYF
TRBJ2-2 few TRBV7-2 . TGTGCCAGCAGCCTTAATTCGGTCGGCACCGGGGAGCTGTTTTTT CASSLNSVGTGELFF
TRBJ2-7 few TRBV14 . TGTGCCAGCAGCGAGGGGGGCTATGAGCAGTACTTC CASSEGGYEQYF
TRBJ1-1 few TRBV5-6 . TGTGCCAGCAGCTTGTTCGGAGGGAAGAACACTGAAGCTTTCTTT CASSLFGGKNTEAFF
TRBJ2-4 . TRBV7-9 . TGTGCCAGCAGCTTAGTCGGCCTCACCCCCAAAAACATTCAGTACTTC CASSLVGLTPKNIQYF
TRBJ1-5 . TRBV18 . TGTGCCAGCTCACGAACCGGGGGGCCTGATCAGCCCCAGCATTTT CASSRTGGPDQPQHF
TRBJ2-5 . TRBV12-3/TRBV12-4 TRBD2 TGTGCCAGCACCAAGCGGGGGGACCAAGAGACCCAGTACTTC CASTKRGDQETQYF
TRBJ2-3 few TRBV7-8 . TGTGCCAGCAGCTTAGAATATCGGGGGTGCGAGTATTTT CASSLEYRGCEYF
TRBJ2-3 few TRBV18 TRBD1 TGTGCCAGCTCACAGGGACAGATGCCAGATACGCAGTATTTT CASSQGQMPDTQYF
TRBJ2-1 . TRBV11-2 TRBD2 TGTGCCAGCAGCTTAGGCAGCGGGGGGGCCAATGAGCAGTTCTTC CASSLGSGGANEQFF
TRBJ2-1 . TRBV20-1 TRBD1 TGCAGTGCTATTGACTACGGGACAGGGGGCAATGAGCAGTTCTTC CSAIDYGTGGNEQFF
TRBJ2-3 few TRBV2 . TGTGCCAGCCAACGACCCCCAGGAGATACGCAGTATTTT CASQRPPGDTQYF
TRBJ2-3 . TRBV9 . TGTGCCAGCAGCGTAGGAGGGGGGGGCACGCAGTATTTT CASSVGGGGTQYF
TRBJ2-4 few TRBV7-8 TRBD1 TGTGCCAGCAGCTTATCGAGACAGGGGGCCAAAAACATTCAGTACTTC CASSLSRQGAKNIQYF
TRBJ1-2 . TRBV12-3/TRBV12-4 TRBD1 TGTGCCAGCCGATTGACAGGGGGCAACTATGGCTACACCTTC CASRLTGGNYGYTF
TRBJ2-3 . TRBV6-1 . TGTGCCAGCACTACCCGGACGCCCTCCGGGGGTACGCAGTATTTT CASTTRTPSGGTQYF
TRBJ2-5 few TRBV6-5 . TGTGCCAGCAGTTACGATGGGGGAGAGACCCAGTACTTC CASSYDGGETQYF
TRBJ2-1 . TRBV28 TRBD1 TGTGCCAGCAGTCGCGGGACAGGAGATTACAATGAGCAGTTCTTC CASSRGTGDYNEQFF
TRBJ2-1 few TRBV12-3/TRBV12-4 TRBD2 TGTGCCAGCAGTTCACGACTAGCGGGAGGGTCCTACAATGAGCAGTTCTTC CASSSRLAGGSYNEQFF
TRBJ2-3 . TRBV24-1 . TGTGCCACCAGTGATTTCGGTCGAATGAACACAGATACGCAGTATTTT CATSDFGRMNTDTQYF
TRBJ2-3 . TRBV20-1 TRBD2 TGCAGTGCTAGCGGGGGGTTGACTAGCACAGATACGCAGTATTTT CSASGGLTSTDTQYF
TRBJ2-2 . TRBV7-9 . TGTGCCAGCAATCGAGACGCGTCCGGGGAGCTGTTTTTT CASNRDASGELFF
TRBJ2-1 . TRBV29-1 . TGCAGCGTCGAACGGGCGAGGGGCAATGAGCAGTTCTTC CSVERARGNEQFF
TRBJ2-5 few TRBV20-1 . TGCAGTGCTAGACAGGGTCCCGCTCAAGAGACCCAGTACTTC CSARQGPAQETQYF
TRBJ1-5 . TRBV6-6 . TGTGCCAGCAGTTACTCCTCCACCGATCAGCCCCAGCATTTT CASSYSSTDQPQHF
TRBJ2-1 . TRBV5-1 . TGCGCCAGCAGCTTGGTGCAGAGCTACAATGAGCAGTTCTTC CASSLVQSYNEQFF
TRBJ2-5 few TRBV5-1 TRBD2 TGCGCCAGCGGCCCCCTGACTAGCGGCCAAGAGACCCAGTACTTC CASGPLTSGQETQYF
TRBJ1-3 . TRBV20-1 . TGCAGTGCTAGGGTACTCTCTGGAAACACCATATATTTT CSARVLSGNTIYF
TRBJ2-3 few TRBV11-2 TRBD1 TGTGCCAGCAGCGATCCTAGACAGGGGATCCCCCCGACAGATACGCAGTATTTT CASSDPRQGIPPTDTQYF
TRBJ2-5 . TRBV7-3 TRBD2 TGTGCCAGCAGCTTAGACGGGGGGGCCGAGACCCAGTACTTC CASSLDGGAETQYF
TRBJ1-4 . TRBV28 . TGTGCCAGCAGTAGGAACGAAAAACTGTTTTTT CASSRNEKLFF
TRBJ2-2 . TRBV7-9 . TGTGCCAGCAGCACCCTAGTCCTCTCGAACACCGGGGAGCTGTTTTTT CASSTLVLSNTGELFF
TRBJ1-6 once TRBV19 TRBD1 TGTGCCAGTAGTGGAACAGGGGGTCTGAATTCACCCCTCCACTTT CASSGTGGLNSPLHF
TRBJ2-1 many TRBV10-3 . TGTGCCATCAGCGGGTATGATGAGCAGTTCTTC CAISGYDEQFF
TRBJ1-4 . TRBV12-3/TRBV12-4 . TGTGCCAGCTGGGGGGACCGTGGAAAACTGTTTTTT CASWGDRGKLFF
TRBJ2-5 few TRBV6-2/TRBV6-3 TRBD2 TGTGCCAGCAGCCCTAGACTAGCGGGGTTCCAAGAGACCCAGTACTTC CASSPRLAGFQETQYF
TRBJ1-1 . TRBV20-1 TRBD1 TGCAGTGCTCTTCCTTATATACAGGGGGCTGAAGCTTTCTTT CSALPYIQGAEAFF
TRBJ1-2 . TRBV29-1 TRBD1 TGCAGCAGTTGGACAGGGATGGGAGAAAATGGCTACACCTTC CSSWTGMGENGYTF
TRBJ2-1 . TRBV7-2 . TGTGCCAGCAGCTTAATCTCTGGGATGGACCGCTACTCCTACAATGAGCAGTTCTTC CASSLISGMDRYSYNEQFF